This T cell receptor beta chain was identified during a study of neurological immune-mediated disorders (dated by TCRdb to between 2018 and 2020). About the study as a whole: Of the 35 or so multiple sclerosis patients, around 31 had relapsing-remitting MS and 3 had secondary progressive MS. The cohort comprised about 68 subjects: roughly 15 HAM/TSP patients, some 35 multiple sclerosis patients and around 20 healthy controls. The study compared peripheral blood TCR-beta repertoires of HTLV-I-associated myelopathy (HAM/TSP) patients, multiple sclerosis patients and healthy controls using UMI-based sequencing. Longitudinal samples, technical triplicates and paired sorted CD4+ and CD8+ T-cell subsets, alongside PBMC samples, were included among the approximately 110 TCR-beta libraries. The paper as a whole reports these results and caveats: Across subjects, expanded clones never shared an identical CDR3 amino acid sequence, which suggests that the TCR-beta repertoires in every group were private. In a phylogenetic analysis, the repertoires of 18 out of 34 MS patients fell into a single cluster of related CDR3 sequences, pointing to a possible signature at the repertoire level. TCR clonal expansion was highest in HAM/TSP patients and lowest in MS patients, with MS patients falling below even healthy controls. No clinical or MRI features were associated with the MS cluster, and the authors said that larger cohorts are needed.

There are 14 amino acids in the CDR3, from cysteine to phenylalanine inclusive. CDR3 DNA is the only sequence kept; it has 42 bases, read in frame from the first base. V lost 2 bases and J lost 4 bases; the stretch between them is 11 bases long. Per the germline V gene (reference sequence), MNHEY is the CDR1 and SMNVEV is the CDR2. For unsorted PBMC libraries, 2 million PBMCs were used after storage in RNAlater at -80 degrees C until RNA extraction. The multiple sclerosis patients were enrolled in a US clinical protocol that evaluated disease progression with magnetic resonance imaging. Peripheral blood was subjected to Ficoll-Hypaque density gradient centrifugation to isolate PBMCs, which were then cryopreserved in liquid nitrogen. There are many counts of this clonotype. No antigen is known for it. No base-level quality is on record; no much larger clone is a single base apart. cDNA was synthesized by template-switch 5'RACE using a primer with a 10-nucleotide random unique molecular identifier that tagged each TCR transcript. Each sequencing run produced over 160 million TCR-beta sequences covering 15-18 subjects. The RNeasy kit was used to extract total RNA. The KAPA Real-time Library Amplification kit was used to amplify TCR-beta VDJ regions with primers targeting the TCR constant region and the 5'RACE anchor. A first PCR added sample indexes and Illumina adaptors, and a second PCR then raised library yield. The roughly 650 bp TCR product was size-selected on a 2% E-gel SizeSelection system after Ampure bead purification. Before pooling, libraries had their quality checked on a Bioanalyzer, their concentration measured with Qubit, and their quantity determined with the Kapa Library Quantification kit. An Illumina HiSeq 2500 was used to sequence the libraries paired-end at 2 x 150 bp. To increase sequence diversity, about 25-30% phiX was spiked into each library pool. On the study's bioinformatics: Quality-filtered reads were processed with the UMI-based MiGEC pipeline, which removed over 75% of raw TCR sequences during error correction. IMGT germline references were used for aligning VDJ genes, and each clonotype was defined as a unique CDR3 amino acid sequence together with its V-J genes. Clonal expansion, Shannon diversity and CDR3 relatedness were evaluated with VDJtools (CalcPairwiseDistances, ClusterSamples), while phylogenetic trees were built in CLCbio workbench. Expanded clones were defined as having at least 8 unique UMIs, based on coefficient-of-variation modelling across technical triplicates. The public sequencing data were trimmed at Q25 with fastp and processed into clonotypes with MiXCR by TCRdb, which kept only in-frame beta chains. Rows with a matching CDR3 protein are joined into one entry that keeps the most common DNA and genes. The authors' filters were not applied to this entry. Within this sample are about 52,000 distinct CDR3 sequences, with around 3.9% of them counted one time only. Of the sample, approximately 1.5% falls within the top ten clones.

The source material was PBMCs. Rearrangement joined TRBV27 to TRBJ1-1; the D gene remains uncertain. The origin of this receptor is a man aged 25 to 45 with multiple sclerosis. For the CDR3, the sequence is CASSLQKLGTEAFF. Read as DNA, the sequence is TGTGCCAGCAGTTTACAAAAATTGGGCACTGAAGCTTTCTTT.